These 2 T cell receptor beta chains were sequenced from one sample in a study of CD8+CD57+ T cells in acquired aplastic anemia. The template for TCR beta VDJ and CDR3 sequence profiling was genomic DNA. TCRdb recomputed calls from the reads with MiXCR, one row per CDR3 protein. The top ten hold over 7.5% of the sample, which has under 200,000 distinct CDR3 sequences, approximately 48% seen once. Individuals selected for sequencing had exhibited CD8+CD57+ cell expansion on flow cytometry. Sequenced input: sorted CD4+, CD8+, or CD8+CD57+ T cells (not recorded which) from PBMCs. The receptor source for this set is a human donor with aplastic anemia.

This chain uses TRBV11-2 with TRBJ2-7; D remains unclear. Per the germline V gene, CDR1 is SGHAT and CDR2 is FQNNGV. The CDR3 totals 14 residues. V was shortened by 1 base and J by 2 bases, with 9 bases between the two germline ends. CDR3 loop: CASSLAFRPYEQYF. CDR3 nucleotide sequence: TGTGCCAGCAGCTTAGCTTTCAGACCCTACGAGCAGTACTTC.

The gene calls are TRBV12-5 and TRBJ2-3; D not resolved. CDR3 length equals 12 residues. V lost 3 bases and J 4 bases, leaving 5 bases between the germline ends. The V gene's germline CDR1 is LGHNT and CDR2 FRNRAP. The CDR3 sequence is CASGFPADTQYF. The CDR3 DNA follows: TGTGCTAGTGGTTTCCCAGCAGATACGCAGTATTTT.